This T cell receptor (beta chain) was profiled in a study of circulating tumor DNA in untreated peripheral T-cell lymphoma. General study results and limits: In 76% of patients, tumor-specific clonotypes were identified.

About this clone: What it binds is not known.

Germline-derived CDR1 and CDR2 are SGHNT and YENEEA. This CDR3 comprises 14 residues. V was pared by 6 bases and J by 7 bases, with 18 bases between. The data were produced by immunoSEQ multiplex PCR, yet TCRdb's version contains in-frame clones alone and is incomplete. The repertoire holds 6,000 to 7,500 clones, with about 80% as singletons. Tumor tissue was collected at baseline, before treatment began. The specimen was tumor tissue. The sequence derives from a human donor with peripheral T-cell lymphoma. This chain uses TRBV11-3 with TRBJ1-1; no definite D call. CDR3 in amino acids: CASRLDLGSDEAFF. DNA for the CDR3: TGTGCCAGCAGGTTGGACCTCGGGTCAGATGAAGCTTTCTTT.